These 31 T cell receptor beta chains were sequenced from one sample in a study of blood T cell repertoires in COVID-19. Here immunoSEQ multiplex PCR was the method, and the copy in TCRdb shows in-frame clones only, minus some. The sample yields some 160,000 clones, approximately 79% seen once. What was sequenced was peripheral blood. The receptors stem from a man aged 45-65 years with active or convalescent COVID-19.

V is TRBV7-2 and J is TRBJ1-2; D might be TRBD1 (6 bases). The CDR3 consists of 13 residues. Germline V lookup: CDR1 SGHTA, CDR2 FQGNSA. The germline V and J ends were trimmed by 5 bases and 2 bases, with 9 bases remaining between them. The CDR3 spells CASSIQGNYGYTF. In DNA form, the CDR3 reads TGTGCCAGCAGCATACAGGGAAACTATGGCTACACCTTC.

J is TRBJ2-2 and V is TRBV5-1; D remains unclear. Germline CDR1 reads SGHRS; CDR2 reads YFSETQ. CDR3 length: 14 residues. V dropped 4 bases and J dropped 0 bases, with 7 bases sitting between them. CDR3 sequence: CASSRDTNTGELFF. The CDR3 DNA is TGCGCCAGCAGCCGCGATACGAACACCGGGGAGCTGTTTTTT.

The rearrangement links TRBV19 to TRBJ1-3; 8 positions match TRBD1. Looked up from germline, CDR1 is LNHDA and CDR2 is SQIVND (reference sequence). Germline trimming cut 8 bases from V and 0 bases from J; bases unmatched to any gene: 6. The CDR3 is 15 residues long. The CDR3 DNA is TGTGCCAGTCAGGGGGCCCTCGACTCTGGAAACACCATATATTTT. Its protein is CASQGALDSGNTIYF.

The V gene is TRBV24-1, the J gene TRBJ1-2; TRBD1 agrees at 10 bases. Trimming at V came to 10 bases and at J to 4 bases, leaving 11 bases not matched to a gene. The germline CDR1 and CDR2 sequences are KGHDR and SFDVKD. This CDR3 has 15 amino acids. The CDR3 region has the DNA TGTGCCACATCCGACAGGGGGCGTTCTAGCTATGGCTACACCTTC. Residues: CATSDRGRSSYGYTF.

V usage is TRBV19 and J usage is TRBJ2-5; a possible D gene is TRBD2 (6 bases). Per germline, CDR1 LNHDA and CDR2 SQIVND (reference sequence). The CDR3 contains 14 residues. V was clipped by 4 bases and J by 7 bases, with 16 bases between them. The CDR3 is CASSTPWGDATQYF. CDR3 DNA sequence: TGTGCCAGTAGTACCCCGTGGGGGGACGCGACCCAGTACTTC.

The chain employs TRBV7-2 and TRBJ1-1; perhaps TRBD1 as D (6 bases). CDR3 length: 15 residues. Trimming stripped 1 base from V and 3 bases from J, with 12 bases between. Per the germline V gene, CDR1 is SGHTA and CDR2 is FQGNSA. The CDR3 spells CASSLGQATYTEAFF. Here the CDR3 DNA reads TGTGCCAGCAGCTTAGGACAGGCCACGTACACTGAAGCTTTCTTT.

This chain joins TRBV7-3 and TRBJ2-1; TRBD2 is a possible D gene (6 bases). The CDR3 is 16 amino acids. V was clipped by 0 bases and J by 6 bases, with 15 bases between them. Germline V gives CDR1 SGHTA, CDR2 FQGTGA. CDR3 nucleotide sequence: TGTGCCAGCAGCTTAACGAGGAGGGTTGAGGTCAATGAGCAGTTCTTC. It yields the protein CASSLTRRVEVNEQFF. Drawing the rest from reference TRBV7-3 and TRBJ2-1, the complete variable domain is GAGVSQTPSNKVTEKGKYVELRCDPISGHTALYWYRQSLGQGPEFLIYFQGTGAADDSGLPNDRFFAVRPEGSVSTLKIQRTERGDSAVYLCASSLTRRVEVNEQFFGPGTRLTVL.

The gene calls are TRBV30 and TRBJ1-1, with 8 bases fitting TRBD1. J was trimmed by 7 bases and V by 4 bases; bases with no gene match: 11. The CDR3 loop spans 14 amino acids. The V gene's germline CDR1 is GTSNPN and CDR2 SVGIG (reference sequence). The CDR3 reads CAWTYLDRGFEAFF. The CDR3, as DNA: TGTGCCTGGACCTACCTAGACAGGGGATTTGAAGCTTTCTTT. The full variable domain, rest sourced from reference TRBV30 and TRBJ1-1, is SQTIHQWPATLVQPVGSPLSLECTVEGTSNPNLYWYRQAAGRGLQLLFYSVGIGQISSEVPQNLSASRPQDRQFILSSKKLLLSDSGFYLCAWTYLDRGFEAFFGQGTRLTVV.

The V and J genes are TRBV7-2 and TRBJ2-2; 7 bases are a match to TRBD2. Germline-derived CDR1 and CDR2 are SGHTA and FQGNSA. The CDR3 spans 16 residues. After removal of 0 bases from V and 2 bases from J, the junction contained 3 bases not matched to a gene. This CDR3 is CASSLAGGYNTGELFF. The CDR3 DNA is TGTGCCAGCAGCTTAGCCGGGGGGTATAACACCGGGGAGCTGTTTTTT.

This chain connects TRBV4-1 to TRBJ2-2; 7 bases map to TRBD2. CDR1 and CDR2 (germline): MGHRA, YSYEKL. V shed 4 bases, J shed 8 bases, and the junction held 7 bases outside the gene matches. There are 14 residues in the CDR3. The CDR3 nucleotides are TGCGCCAGCAGCCGCGGACTAGTATCGGGGGAGCTGTTTTTT. Translation: CASSRGLVSGELFF.

This chain links TRBV11-2 with TRBJ2-3; D is possibly TRBD2 (6 bases). CDR3 length: 15 amino acids. Trimming took off 0 bases at V and 7 bases at J, with 14 bases between the two ends. Germline V gene sequence: CDR1 SGHAT, CDR2 FQNNGV. CDR3 loop: CASSLDMAGHNTQYF. Written as DNA, the CDR3 is TGTGCCAGCAGCTTAGATATGGCGGGGCATAATACGCAGTATTTT.

The chain is built from TRBV9 and TRBJ2-1, with 14 bases lining up with TRBD2. Losses at the gene ends were 4 bases for V and 0 bases for J; bases not matched to a gene: 9. From germline, CDR1 is SGDLS and CDR2 YYNGEE. CDR3 length: 19 residues. This CDR3 is CASSMPGTSGGSSYNEQFF. The CDR3 DNA follows: TGTGCCAGCAGCATGCCCGGGACTAGCGGGGGAAGCTCCTACAATGAGCAGTTCTTC. Based on the CDR3 plus reference TRBV9 and TRBJ2-1, the full variable domain is DSGVTQTPKHLITATGQRVTLRCSPRSGDLSVYWYQQSLDQGLQFLIQYYNGEERAKGNILERFSAQQFPDLHSELNLSSLELGDSALYFCASSMPGTSGGSSYNEQFFGPGTRLTVL.

J is TRBJ2-7 and V is TRBV9; 9 bases match TRBD2. CDR3 size: 16 residues. Germline assignment: CDR1 SGDLS and CDR2 YYNGEE. J was trimmed by 2 bases and V by 2 bases; bases with no gene match: 8. The CDR3 bases are TGTGCCAGCAGCGTCACCGGGACTAGCAGCGCCTACGAGCAGTACTTC. Its protein product is CASSVTGTSSAYEQYF.

Many counts were recorded for this clone. The chain carries TRBV27 and TRBJ2-7, with 7 bases that match TRBD1. The V gene end was trimmed by 6 bases and the J gene end by 0 bases; junction bases not matched to a gene: 2. The CDR3 extends over 13 amino acids. Germline values: CDR1 MNHEY, CDR2 SMNVEV (reference sequence). The CDR3 DNA reads as TGTGCCAGCAGCGGACAGGCCTCCTACGAGCAGTACTTC. Protein: CASSGQASYEQYF.

The V call is TRBV7-2, the J call TRBJ2-1; no definite D call. Trimming left V 0 bases short and J 5 bases short, with 8 bases between. Germline CDR1 SGHTA, CDR2 FQGNSA. The CDR3 has 14 residues. The CDR3 spells CASSLALANNEQFF. The CDR3 nucleotides read TGTGCCAGCAGCTTAGCGCTGGCAAACAATGAGCAGTTCTTC.

The chain combines TRBV9 with TRBJ2-2; perhaps TRBD1 as D (5 bases). The CDR3 covers 13 residues. Trimming removed 0 bases at V and 7 bases at J, with 7 bases between. Germline loops: CDR1 SGDLS, CDR2 YYNGEE. CDR3 loop: CASSVVTGGELFF. The CDR3 region has the DNA TGTGCCAGCAGCGTAGTTACAGGCGGGGAGCTGTTTTTT. Filled out from reference TRBV9 and TRBJ2-2, the complete variable domain reads DSGVTQTPKHLITATGQRVTLRCSPRSGDLSVYWYQQSLDQGLQFLIQYYNGEERAKGNILERFSAQQFPDLHSELNLSSLELGDSALYFCASSVVTGGELFFGEGSRLTVL.

This chain joins TRBV6-5 and TRBJ1-1; no definite D call. The CDR3 loop spans 13 amino acids. Trimming removed 8 bases at V and 4 bases at J, with 14 bases between. Looked up from germline, CDR1 is MNHEY and CDR2 is SVGAGI. The CDR3 nucleotides are TGTGCCAGCGGCGACACCCCATCCACTGAAGCTTTCTTT. As protein: CASGDTPSTEAFF.

This clone has just a few counts. V gene TRBV24-1 combines with J gene TRBJ2-7; 7 bases agree with TRBD2. V gave up 7 bases and J gave up 5 bases; unmatched junction bases: 13. Per the germline V gene, CDR1 is KGHDR and CDR2 is SFDVKD. The CDR3 runs to 15 residues. Written as DNA, the CDR3 is TGTGCCACCAGCCCGAGACGCGGGAGAGGCGACGAGCAGTACTTC. Encoded protein: CATSPRRGRGDEQYF.

The genes are TRBV5-4 and TRBJ2-7, with a weak D call TRBD1 (6 bases). The germline gives CDR1 SGHNT, CDR2 YYREEE (reference sequence). V gave up 0 bases and J gave up 5 bases, with 12 bases separating them. The CDR3 has 14 residues. CDR3 sequence reads: CASSLASQGNEQYF. CDR3 nucleotide sequence: TGTGCCAGCAGCTTGGCCAGCCAGGGGAACGAGCAGTACTTC.

As regards this clone: The junction does not match germline at one end; this may be a read error. This chain connects TRBV7-7 to TRBJ2-5, with TRBD1 identical over 9 bases. The CDR3 is made up of 17 amino acids. CDR1 is SSHAT and CDR2 is FNYEAQ in the germline V gene (reference sequence). Here the CDR3 DNA reads TGTGCTAGCAGCCCCCTGCCCCCGGGACAGGGAGTAGAGACCCAGTACTTC. Translating gives CASSPLPPGQGVETQYF.

The chain employs TRBV7-9 and TRBJ1-5, with TRBD1 matching over 9 bases. The V and J ends lost 6 bases and 5 bases, in that order; junction bases with no gene match: 8. The CDR3 is made up of 15 amino acids. Germline V gives CDR1 SEHNR, CDR2 FQNEAQ (reference sequence). The CDR3 reads CASSQDRGGDQPQHF. The CDR3 bases are TGTGCCAGCAGTCAAGACAGGGGGGGAGATCAGCCCCAGCATTTT.

This chain joins TRBV7-8 and TRBJ1-2; 11 positions match TRBD1. The CDR3 is 14 amino acids. J lost 8 bases, V lost 3 bases, and 5 bases had no gene match. CDR1 is SGHVS and CDR2 is FQNEAQ in the germline V gene. The CDR3 region is CASSFGQGAKGYTF. DNA for the CDR3: TGTGCCAGCAGCTTTGGACAGGGGGCAAAGGGCTACACCTTC. The full variable domain, with the rest looked up from reference TRBV7-8 and TRBJ1-2, is GAGVSQSPRYKVAKRGQDVALRCDPISGHVSLFWYQQALGQGPEFLTYFQNEAQLDKSGLPSDRFFAERPEGSVSTLKIQRTQQEDSAVYLCASSFGQGAKGYTFGSGTRLTVV.

The rearrangement joins TRBV6-5 to TRBJ1-2; 8 bases agree with TRBD1. The germline V gene encodes CDR1 MNHEY and CDR2 SVGAGI. Germline trimming cut 5 bases from V and 7 bases from J; bases unmatched to any gene: 6. The CDR3 has 13 residues. CDR3 protein: CASSPTGVGGYTF. CDR3 nucleotide sequence: TGTGCCAGCAGTCCGACAGGGGTCGGTGGCTACACCTTC.

The chain links TRBV29-1 to TRBJ2-1, with D possibly matching TRBD2 (5 bases). The CDR3 is made up of 13 amino acids. Germline assignment: CDR1 SQVTM and CDR2 ANQGSEA. The V end lost 4 bases, the J end lost 8 bases, and 15 bases lay between the germline ends. The CDR3 here is CSVAGSSVHEQFF. As DNA, the CDR3 is TGCAGCGTTGCGGGATCGTCAGTACATGAGCAGTTCTTC.

The chain joins TRBV7-9 to TRBJ2-7, with 9 bases matching TRBD2. Per the germline V gene, CDR1 is SEHNR and CDR2 is FQNEAQ (reference sequence). After removal of 3 bases from V and 6 bases from J, the junction contained 9 bases not matched to a gene. CDR3 size: 15 residues. The CDR3 here is CASSFVREGQREQYF. CDR3 coding DNA: TGTGCCAGCAGCTTTGTGCGGGAGGGCCAACGCGAGCAGTACTTC.

Regarding this clone: At one end, the junction sequence differs from germline, possibly due to a read error. V usage is TRBV29-1 and J usage is TRBJ1-4; 7 bases map to TRBD1. CDR3 size: 15 residues. Germline CDR1 and CDR2: SQVTM and ANQGSEA. The CDR3 is CSVEGQDATNEKLFF. CDR3 bases: TGCAGCGTGGAAGGACAGGACGCAACTAATGAAAAACTGTTTTTT.

This clone appeared a few times. The chain couples TRBV2 to TRBJ1-2; the match to TRBD1 covers 10 bases. The CDR3 extends over 14 amino acids. Trimming took 5 bases from V and 6 from J; bases not matched to a gene: 6. Germline V gene data show CDR1 as SNHLY and CDR2 as FYNNEI. The CDR3 coding sequence is TGTGCCAGCAGTCCGGAGGGGACAGGGGATGGCTACACCTTC. Encoded protein: CASSPEGTGDGYTF.

This clone was seen only once. V is TRBV5-1 and J is TRBJ2-7; TRBD2 matches 15 bases. The CDR3 is 19 amino acids. Germline V gene data show CDR1 as SGHRS and CDR2 as YFSETQ. V lost 4 bases to trimming and J lost 2 bases; unmatched junction nucleotides: 13. The CDR3 spells CASSPDGLAGGVWTYEQYF. CDR3 bases: TGCGCCAGCAGCCCCGACGGACTAGCGGGAGGGGTATGGACCTACGAGCAGTACTTC.

The rearrangement joins TRBV20-1 to TRBJ1-4; D possibly corresponds to TRBD1 (5 bases). The CDR3 is 13 amino acids. In germline, CDR1 is DFQATT, CDR2 SNEGSKA (reference sequence). V lost 3 bases to trimming and J lost 3 bases, with 8 bases between them. The CDR3 nucleotides are TGCAGTGCTAGTCGACAGTCTAATGAAAAACTGTTTTTT. It yields the protein CSASRQSNEKLFF.

In its sample, this clone was seen once. The rearrangement links TRBV28 to TRBJ2-1, with 12 nucleotides matching TRBD1. V dropped 6 bases and J dropped 3; count of bases not matched to a gene: 12. Germline V CDR1 and CDR2: MDHEN, SYDVKM. This CDR3 comprises 18 residues. DNA of the CDR3: TGTGCCAGCAGGGGGACAGGGGGCCGGGAGGGCCGCTACAATGAGCAGTTCTTC. It translates to CASRGTGGREGRYNEQFF. Drawing the rest from reference TRBV28 and TRBJ2-1, the complete variable domain is DVKVTQSSRYLVKRTGEKVFLECVQDMDHENMFWYRQDPGLGLRLIYFSYDVKMKEKGDIPEGYSVSREKKERFSLILESASTNQTSMYLCASRGTGGREGRYNEQFFGPGTRLTVL.

This rearrangement joins TRBV5-5 to TRBJ2-3; the D is unclear. The CDR3 runs 11 residues. Germline values: CDR1 SGHKS, CDR2 YYEKEE (reference sequence). V lost 4 bases and J lost 5, with 5 bases in between. Written as DNA, the CDR3 is TGTGCCAGCAGCGAACTAGATACGCAGTATTTT. Amino acid sequence: CASSELDTQYF.